Listed here are 31 T cell receptor beta chains from one sample, sequenced in a study of CXCR3-negative and CXCR3-positive naive CD8 T cells. UMI labels and 5' RACE were used to prepare the TRB cDNA libraries. TCRdb re-analyzed the 5' RACE reads; it lists each CDR3 protein once, without DNA. The specimen's table records under 75,000 distinct CDR3 sequences. Material for sequencing was naive CXCR3- CD8+ T cells from blood. Subset of the sample: CD45RO-CCR7+CD27+CD95- naive CD8+ T cells lacking CXCR3 (TNR3-). The origin of the receptors is a human donor in good health. Some clones in this sample may be carry-over from other donors' samples.

V usage is TRBV29-1 and J usage is TRBJ2-5; the TCRdb call, TRBD2, lacks DNA for checking. The germline CDR1 and CDR2 sequences are SQVTM and ANQGSEA. CDR3 length: 12 amino acids. CDR3 region: CSVDWRGETQYF.

The chain combines TRBV28 with TRBJ2-3. Germline V gives CDR1 MDHEN, CDR2 SYDVKM. The CDR3 sequence is 13 residues long. Here the CDR3 reads CASRRVSTDTQYF. Variable domain in full (rest from reference TRBV28 and TRBJ2-3): DVKVTQSSRYLVKRTGEKVFLECVQDMDHENMFWYRQDPGLGLRLIYFSYDVKMKEKGDIPEGYSVSREKKERFSLILESASTNQTSMYLCASRRVSTDTQYFGPGTRLTVL.

The chain carries TRBV20-1 and TRBJ2-7; there is no DNA to check the TCRdb D call of TRBD2. Germline CDR1 reads DFQATT; CDR2 reads SNEGSKA (reference sequence). There are 15 residues in the CDR3. CDR3: CSARSLAGGFYEQYF.

The V and J genes are TRBV7-9 and TRBJ2-3; TCRdb's D call of TRBD2 is untestable without DNA. The germline gives CDR1 SEHNR, CDR2 FQNEAQ (reference sequence). The CDR3 sequence is 16 residues long. This CDR3 reads CASSPPVGGLADTQYF.

The V gene is TRBV28, the J gene TRBJ2-5; TCRdb calls TRBD2, which cannot be checked without DNA. The CDR3 contains 15 residues. The germline gives CDR1 MDHEN, CDR2 SYDVKM. The CDR3 loop is CASSPTIALQETQYF.

The chain couples TRBV6-2 or TRBV6-3 to TRBJ2-7; there is no DNA to check the TCRdb D call of TRBD2. Germline V gene sequence: CDR1 MNHEY, CDR2 SVGEGT. This CDR3 spans 11 amino acids. CDR3 region: CASSPAEEQYF.

The V and J genes are TRBV28 and TRBJ2-7; TCRdb's assignment of TRBD1 cannot be checked, as there is no DNA. The CDR3 is 15 residues long. CDR1 and CDR2 from the germline V gene are MDHEN and SYDVKM. The CDR3: CASTKRRDSSYEQYF.

This sequence joins TRBV6-5 and TRBJ1-2; TCRdb indicates TRBD1, and absent DNA this call remains unverified. Per germline, CDR1 MNHEY and CDR2 SVGAGI. CDR3 length equals 12 residues. Here the CDR3 reads CASSSGTDGYTF.

The chain recombines TRBV7-8 with TRBJ1-4; TCRdb designates TRBD1, a call that cannot be tested without DNA. Germline values: CDR1 SGHVS, CDR2 FQNEAQ. The CDR3 covers 16 residues. CDR3 sequence: CASSQITTGGMEKLFF. Combining the CDR3 with reference TRBV7-8 and TRBJ1-4 gives the whole variable domain GAGVSQSPRYKVAKRGQDVALRCDPISGHVSLFWYQQALGQGPEFLTYFQNEAQLDKSGLPSDRFFAERPEGSVSTLKIQRTQQEDSAVYLCASSQITTGGMEKLFFGSGTQLSVL.

The chain couples TRBV29-1 to TRBJ2-7; the TRBD2 assignment by TCRdb is unverifiable without DNA. The CDR3 length is 15 residues. CDR1 and CDR2 (germline): SQVTM, ANQGSEA. This chain's CDR3 is CSVPPAPGSSLEQYF.

The chain joins TRBV4-2 to TRBJ2-7. The CDR3 has 12 residues. Germline CDR1 LGHNA, CDR2 YNFKEQ. This CDR3 reads CASSQPSYEQYF.

V usage is TRBV7-2 and J usage is TRBJ2-7; TCRdb reports TRBD1, a call that lacks DNA to check it against. The CDR3 totals 15 residues. From germline, CDR1 is SGHTA and CDR2 FQGNSA. CDR3 residues: CASSLTPGGAYEQYF. Full variable domain (rest looked up from reference TRBV7-2 and TRBJ2-7): GAGVSQSPSNKVTEKGKDVELRCDPISGHTALYWYRQSLGQGLEFLIYFQGNSAPDKSGLPSDRFSAERTGGSVSTLTIQRTQQEDSAVYLCASSLTPGGAYEQYFGPGTRLTVT.

This chain connects TRBV7-2 to TRBJ2-3; lacking DNA, the TRBD2 call made by TCRdb goes unchecked. The germline V gene encodes CDR1 SGHTA and CDR2 FQGNSA. The CDR3 consists of 14 residues. Here the CDR3 reads CASSLPWTSDTQYF.

The rearrangement uses TRBV7-6 and TRBJ2-5; TCRdb reports TRBD1, a call that lacks DNA to check it against. Germline loops: CDR1 SGHVS, CDR2 FNYEAQ. The CDR3 runs to 16 residues. CDR3 in amino acids: CASSLIPGGVQETQYF.

Here the CDR3 reads CASSDRDIPYNEQFF. V usage is TRBV7-8 and J usage is TRBJ2-1; the D call of TRBD1 rests on TCRdb alone, since no DNA is present to check it. The V gene's germline CDR1 is SGHVS and CDR2 FQNEAQ. The CDR3 covers 15 residues.

The chain links TRBV29-1 to TRBJ2-1; TCRdb selects TRBD2, and the lack of DNA leaves this call unchecked. Germline CDR1 and CDR2: SQVTM and ANQGSEA. This CDR3 spans 13 amino acids. This CDR3 is CSQASGNYNEQFF.

The J gene is TRBJ2-3, the V gene TRBV7-2; TCRdb picks TRBD2, but there is no DNA to check that call. CDR1 is SGHTA, CDR2 FQGNSA, per germline. CDR3 length: 18 amino acids. CDR3 residues: CASSLEVLAGMGTDTQYF.

The chain combines TRBV7-8 with TRBJ2-1. From germline, CDR1 is SGHVS and CDR2 FQNEAQ. CDR3 length: 13 amino acids. The chain's CDR3 is CASSLQHPNEQFF.

The gene calls are TRBV9 and TRBJ1-3; absent DNA, TCRdb's TRBD1 call cannot be checked. Germline CDR1 reads SGDLS; CDR2 reads YYNGEE. The CDR3 sequence is 13 residues long. The CDR3 reads CASRGTSGNTIYF.

The chain employs TRBV20-1 and TRBJ2-1; TCRdb's D call of TRBD2 is untestable without DNA. Germline lookup yields CDR1 DFQATT and CDR2 SNEGSKA (reference sequence). The CDR3 has 15 amino acids. CDR3: CSAREGLAGGYEQFF.

The chain combines TRBV5-1 with TRBJ2-2. The CDR3 is 15 amino acids. Germline CDR1 SGHRS, CDR2 YFSETQ. CDR3 loop: CASSLDRLNTGELFF. Filled out from reference TRBV5-1 and TRBJ2-2, the complete variable domain reads KAGVTQTPRYLIKTRGQQVTLSCSPISGHRSVSWYQQTPGQGLQFLFEYFSETQRNKGNFPGRFSGRQFSNSRSEMNVSTLELGDSALYLCASSLDRLNTGELFFGEGSRLTVL.

This rearrangement joins TRBV28 to TRBJ2-1; checking the TCRdb D call of TRBD1 is not possible without DNA. Looked up from germline, CDR1 is MDHEN and CDR2 is SYDVKM. The CDR3 runs 14 residues. The CDR3 region is CASSLLGRENEQFF.

The V gene is TRBV21-1, the J gene TRBJ1-1; TCRdb's D gene call, TRBD1, goes unchecked for lack of DNA. TRBV21-1 is a pseudogene segment. There are 14 residues in the CDR3. Here the CDR3 reads CASSKYRVNTEAFF.

The chain joins TRBV7-6 to TRBJ2-1; there is no DNA to check the TCRdb D call of TRBD2. The CDR3 length is 13 residues. Germline V gives CDR1 SGHVS, CDR2 FNYEAQ. This chain's CDR3 is CASSPGLADEQFF.

J is TRBJ2-7 and V is TRBV29-1; TCRdb's D gene call, TRBD1, goes unchecked for lack of DNA. This CDR3 region has 13 residues. From germline, CDR1 is SQVTM and CDR2 ANQGSEA. CDR3 sequence: CSVETGPSYEQYF.

CDR3 protein: CASSQGIRVMGGYTF. The chain recombines TRBV4-1 with TRBJ1-2. CDR3 size: 15 residues. Germline lookup yields CDR1 MGHRA and CDR2 YSYEKL.

J is TRBJ1-6 and V is TRBV7-9; TCRdb's assignment of TRBD1 cannot be checked, as there is no DNA. The CDR3 totals 17 residues. Germline CDR1 SEHNR, CDR2 FQNEAQ (reference sequence). This CDR3 is CASSAPLQGPYNSPLHF.

The chain joins TRBV20-1 to TRBJ1-2; TCRdb reports TRBD1, a call that lacks DNA to check it against. This CDR3 has 14 residues. CDR1 and CDR2 (germline): DFQATT, SNEGSKA (reference sequence). CDR3: CSCAMQDGEIGYTF.

This sequence joins TRBV27 and TRBJ2-2; TCRdb picks TRBD2, but there is no DNA to check that call. Germline loops: CDR1 MNHEY, CDR2 SMNVEV (reference sequence). This CDR3 has 14 amino acids. The CDR3 reads CATVAGGNTGELFF.

CDR3 in amino acids: CASSFGQSSYEQYF. The chain employs TRBV7-9 and TRBJ2-7. Germline CDR1 reads SEHNR; CDR2 reads FQNEAQ (reference sequence). CDR3 length: 14 residues.

The chain uses TRBV11-2 and TRBJ2-5. This CDR3 is built from 13 residues. The germline V gene encodes CDR1 SGHAT and CDR2 FQNNGV. CDR3 residues: CASSPWTEETQYF.